This T cell receptor (beta chain) came from a study of cytomegalovirus exposure and HLA in healthy donors. With 60 Vbeta and 13 Jbeta primers, the PCR was carried out. Repertoires were generated with immunoSEQ multiplex PCR, while TCRdb's copy carries only in-frame clones and drops some. Seen here are approximately 100,000 clones, around 80% observed once, and the top ten hold about 9.4%. This CDR3 contains 16 residues. The V gene's germline CDR1 is LGHNA and CDR2 YNFKEQ. Trimming took 3 bases from V and 1 from J, leaving 13 bases between them. Notes on the study in general: Among TCR beta chains of equal frequency, HLA-associated ones were more clonally expanded in a later analysis. Diagnosis of cytomegalovirus status made by the classifier reportedly showed high specificity and sensitivity. Productive rates of about 87% or about 30% were seen for most TCR beta V segments in an earlier analysis. The majority of TCR sequences were rare, yet some public TCRs appeared in many donors.

As regards this clone: Its antigen is as yet unknown.

This chain connects TRBV4-2 to TRBJ2-1, with D possibly TRBD1 on 6 matching bases. Sequencing was carried out using PBMCs. The TCR was taken from a woman aged 18-35 years in good health and CMV-seropositive. The CDR3 region is CASSQFTTGSYNEQFF. In DNA form, the CDR3 reads TGTGCCAGCAGCCAGTTTACGACAGGTTCCTACAATGAGCAGTTCTTC.